The source of this T cell receptor beta chain is a study of Graves' ophthalmopathy and Graves' hyperthyroidism. Study-wide results and limits: Also, most clonotypes expanded in the thyroid above 0.001 frequency appeared in blood.

Researchers took RNA transcripts and amplified TCR beta CDR3 regions from them. The first round was an RT-PCR with HTBI primers, and the second round was a multiplex PCR. TCRdb re-called the multiplex PCR reads through MiXCR, storing one row per CDR3 protein. Of hundreds of thousands of distinct CDR3 sequences listed, 22% are singletons. V was trimmed by 5 bases and J by 0 bases, leaving 14 bases between them. CDR3 length equals 15 residues. Germline V gives CDR1 MDHEN, CDR2 SYDVKM. This clonotype was recorded at least ten times. Antigen: not known. Excluded: other autoimmune disease, uncontrolled infection, pregnancy or lactation. PBMCs were isolated by Ficoll-Paque density gradient centrifugation, using roughly 10 ml of fresh peripheral blood as the starting material.

This receptor was obtained from a woman younger than 35 with stable Graves' hyperthyroidism. Some clones in this sample may be carry-over from other donors' samples. The material sequenced was peripheral blood. This sequence joins TRBV28 and TRBJ2-7; possibly TRBD2 for D (5 bases). DNA of the CDR3: TGTGCCAGCAGTCTACCAAACCGGGACTCCTACGAGCAGTACTTC. This encodes CASSLPNRDSYEQYF.